This TCR beta chain is from a study of blood T cell repertoires in COVID-19. The wider study: Specimens from acute and convalescent COVID-19 originated in the United States, Italy and Spain. The analysed material was cDNA or gDNA that came from T cells, B-cell-depleted T cells, or PBMCs.

The J segment lost 8 bases and the V segment lost 6 bases, leaving 3 bases of the junction unmatched. The CDR3 consists of 13 residues. Germline V CDR1 and CDR2: ENHRY, SYGVKD. Profiled with immunoSEQ multiplex PCR; TCRdb holds only in-frame clones, not every one. The sample contains tens of thousands of clones, about 87% of which appear only once. The chain is built from TRBV10-3 and TRBJ1-4; 10 positions match TRBD1. The sequence came from a woman aged 45 to 65 with acute or convalescent COVID-19. The sample comprised peripheral blood. DNA for the CDR3: TGTGCCATCAGCGGGACAGGGGACGAAAAACTGTTTTTT. Its translation is CAISGTGDEKLFF.